This paragraph covers one T cell receptor (beta chain) sequence. Libraries were prepared by immunoSEQ multiplex PCR; TCRdb keeps only in-frame clonotypes and omits some of them. The sample yields some 980,000 clones, 70% to 85% seen once. This specimen comes from a study of shared clonotypes between healthy human individuals. The V end was cut by 1 base, the J end by 3 bases, with 11 bases between. This CDR3 has 15 residues. CDR1 SGHDT and CDR2 YYEEEE come from the germline V gene. CD4+ cells yielded CD45RA+ naive and CD45RA-negative memory subsets. The clonotype was recovered from a man aged 18 to 29 in good health. Sequenced sample: memory CD4+ T cells sorted from blood. As to subset: CD45RA-negative fraction. The genes are TRBV5-6 and TRBJ1-5; D ambiguous. Written as DNA, the CDR3 is TGTGCCAGCAGCTTGTTAGGCGGAGACAATCAGCCCCAGCATTTT. Its translation is CASSLLGGDNQPQHF. Complete variable domain (other parts from reference TRBV5-6 and TRBJ1-5): DAGVTQSPTHLIKTRGQQVTLRCSPKSGHDTVSWYQQALGQGPQFIFQYYEEEERQRGNFPDRFSGHQFPNYSSELNVNALLLGDSALYLCASSLLGGDNQPQHFGDGTRLSIL.